The entry that follows covers one TCR beta chain sequence. Its antigen remains unidentified. The PCR employed 60 Vbeta primers together with 13 Jbeta primers. Some clones are missing from TCRdb's copy, which holds only in-frame ones; the method was immunoSEQ multiplex PCR. The sample records about 120,000 clones, around three quarters being singletons. These data belong to a study of cytomegalovirus exposure and HLA in healthy donors. General observations from the study: In an earlier analysis, most TCR beta V segments were productive about 87% or about 30% of the time.

Germline V lookup: CDR1 SGHTA, CDR2 FQGNSA. This CDR3 region has 13 residues. V was clipped by 6 bases and J by 7 bases, with 10 bases between them. Sequences were obtained from PBMCs. This rearrangement joins TRBV7-2 to TRBJ1-6; D ambiguous. The sequence was obtained from a man aged 25 to 40 in good health and CMV-seropositive. Written as DNA, the CDR3 is TGTGCCAGCAGTTCATTCAGGAATTCACCCCTCCACTTT. This encodes CASSSFRNSPLHF.